This T cell receptor beta chain was recovered during a study of T cell changes during pregnancy in multiple sclerosis (dated 2019 in TCRdb). Background on the whole study: In women with multiple sclerosis, the researchers looked at how the T cell repertoire shifted as pregnancy progressed.

The method was the immunoSEQ multiplex PCR assay. The immuneACCESS repertoire file appears here via TCRdb, limited to in-frame rearrangements. These files lack a portion of the clones; in checked studies, under half of the deficit traces to unresolved V genes, and the cause of the others is not known. Recorded for this sample are about 87,000 clones; around 95% of them occurred a single time. In total, the top ten clones hold under 1.5% of the sample. Spanning cysteine to phenylalanine, the CDR3 consists of 15 amino acids. The sequence is cut down to CDR3 DNA, 45 bases in frame from base 1. V was cut back by 6 bases and J by 1 base, leaving a gap of 15 bases between them. The germline V gene supplies CDR1 SNHLY and CDR2 FYNNEI. As concerns this clone: Its target antigen remains unknown. Qualities for individual bases were not recorded, and no much larger clone is one base off.

The chain is made from TRBV2 and TRBJ1-1; the D gene is perhaps TRBD1, on 5 matching bases. The clonotype originates from a female donor in good health, enrolled as a control in a pregnancy study. The input for sequencing was peripheral blood, taken in the third trimester of pregnancy. The CDR3 is CASSPSTVPNTEAFF. The DNA reads TGTGCCAGCAGCCCCTCGACAGTTCCGAACACTGAAGCTTTCTTT.